This entry features one TCR beta chain sequence. These data originate in a study of T-cell memory formation after mild COVID-19. Using its own MiXCR run on the 5' RACE reads, TCRdb lists one record per CDR3 protein. The table has nearly 250,000 distinct CDR3 sequences, 15% seen once. CDR1 is SNHLY and CDR2 is FYNNEI in the germline V gene. V dropped 7 bases and J dropped 2; count of bases not matched to a gene: 4. This CDR3 has 13 amino acids. The sequenced sample was PBMCs or a T cell subset sorted from them (not recorded which). This chain connects TRBV2 to TRBJ1-1; 7 bases fit TRBD1. The receptor was derived from an adult woman who had mild COVID-19 (a few samples of this study predate the infection). Cell type and time point are not known. DNA of the CDR3: TGTGCCAGCACAGGGGACAGCAACACTGAAGCTTTCTTT. Amino acids: CASTGDSNTEAFF.